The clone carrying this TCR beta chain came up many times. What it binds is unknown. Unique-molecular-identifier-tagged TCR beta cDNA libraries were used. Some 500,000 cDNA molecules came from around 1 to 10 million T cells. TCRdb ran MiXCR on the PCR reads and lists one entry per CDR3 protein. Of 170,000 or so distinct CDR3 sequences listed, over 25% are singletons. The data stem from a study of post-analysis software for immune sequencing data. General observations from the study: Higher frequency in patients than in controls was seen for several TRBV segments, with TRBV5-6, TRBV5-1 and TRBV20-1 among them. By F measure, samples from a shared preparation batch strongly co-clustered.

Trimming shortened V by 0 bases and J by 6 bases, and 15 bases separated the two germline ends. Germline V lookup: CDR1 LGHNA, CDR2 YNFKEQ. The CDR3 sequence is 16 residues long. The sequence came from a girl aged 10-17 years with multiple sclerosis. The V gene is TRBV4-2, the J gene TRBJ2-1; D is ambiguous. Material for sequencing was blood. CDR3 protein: CASSQDPPSAPNEQFF. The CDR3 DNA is TGTGCCAGCAGCCAAGATCCCCCCAGTGCACCCAATGAGCAGTTCTTC.